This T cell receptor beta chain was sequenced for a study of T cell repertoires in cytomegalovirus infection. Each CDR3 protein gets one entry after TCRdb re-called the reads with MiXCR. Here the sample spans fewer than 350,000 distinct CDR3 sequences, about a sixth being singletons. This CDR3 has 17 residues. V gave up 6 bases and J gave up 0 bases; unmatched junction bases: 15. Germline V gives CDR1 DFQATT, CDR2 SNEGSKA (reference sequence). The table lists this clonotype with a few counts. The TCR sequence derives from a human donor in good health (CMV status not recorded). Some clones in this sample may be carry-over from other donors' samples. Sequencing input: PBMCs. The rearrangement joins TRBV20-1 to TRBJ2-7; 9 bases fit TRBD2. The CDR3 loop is CSAAGGGGPSYSYEQYF. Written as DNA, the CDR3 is TGCAGTGCCGCGGGAGGGGGCGGGCCCTCATACTCCTACGAGCAGTACTTC.